This T cell receptor (beta chain) was obtained from a study of shared clonotypes between healthy human individuals. Generated by immunoSEQ multiplex PCR, the TCRdb table keeps only in-frame clones and is missing some. The table records hundreds of thousands of clones, roughly 70% of them present only once. The CDR3 has 14 residues. V lost 3 bases, J lost 5 bases, and 7 bases stayed unmatched. Germline V gene sequence: CDR1 SGHRS, CDR2 YFSETQ. The TCR comes from a man younger than 45 in good health. This chain uses TRBV5-1 with TRBJ1-2, with TRBD1 matching 7 bases. The sample comprised memory CD4+ T cells sorted from blood. The subset is: CD45RA-negative fraction. The DNA for the CDR3 is TGCGCCAGCAGCTCGGGACAGATGTTTTATGGCTACACCTTC. This translates into CASSSGQMFYGYTF.